One sample yielded the 14 T cell receptor beta chains listed below, sequenced in a study of response to subunit inactivated influenza vaccine. MiXCR, applied by TCRdb to the RT-PCR reads, yields one record per CDR3 protein. The table lists about 500,000 distinct CDR3 sequences, 16% of them singletons. This specimen consisted of CD4+ T cells sorted from PBMCs, obtained roughly 24 months after vaccination. The source of these receptors is a man between 45 and 75 years old who received an inactivated influenza vaccine.

The CDR3 loop is CASSQDVARNINTQYF. CDR3 bases: TGCGCCAGCAGCCAAGATGTGGCAAGGAACATAAATACGCAGTATTTT. The gene calls are TRBV4-3 and TRBJ2-3; D remains ambiguous. Trimming took off 0 bases at V and 7 bases at J, with 17 bases between the two ends. The CDR3 length is 16 residues. Germline values: CDR1 LGHNA, CDR2 YSLEER.

The V call is TRBV29-1, the J call TRBJ1-4; D gene ambiguous. The CDR3 has 10 amino acids. V was cut by 7 bases and J by 8 bases, with 8 bases left in between. Germline loops: CDR1 SQVTM, CDR2 ANQGSEA. CDR3 loop: CSAGEEKLFF. DNA for the CDR3: TGCAGCGCCGGAGAGGAAAAACTGTTTTTT.

There are many counts of this clonotype. The chain links TRBV12-3 or TRBV12-4 to TRBJ1-5, with D unresolved. The CDR3 runs 14 residues. The V end was cut by 5 bases, the J end by 3 bases, with 11 bases between. The CDR3 DNA reads as TGTGCCAGCAGTGGACCCCTACCCAATCAGCCCCAGCATTTT. Protein: CASSGPLPNQPQHF.

The gene calls are TRBV11-1 and TRBJ2-2; 10 bases are a match to TRBD1. Trimming cost V 5 bases and J 9 bases; bases outside gene matches: 6. The CDR3 spans 14 residues. Germline V CDR1 and CDR2: SGHAT, FQDESV (reference sequence). For the CDR3, the DNA is TGTGCCAGCAGCCCAGGGACAGGGGATTGGGAGCTGTTTTTT. Translating gives CASSPGTGDWELFF. The whole variable domain, remainder taken from reference TRBV11-1 and TRBJ2-2, is EAEVAQSPRYKITEKSQAVAFWCDPISGHATLYWYRQILGQGPELLVQFQDESVVDDSQLPKDRFSAERLKGVDSTLKIQPAELGDSAMYLCASSPGTGDWELFFGEGSRLTVL.

The chain uses TRBV28 and TRBJ2-7; 10 nucleotides line up with TRBD1. The J segment lost 2 bases and the V segment lost 10 bases, leaving 8 bases of the junction unmatched. The CDR3 spans 14 residues. Germline assignment: CDR1 MDHEN and CDR2 SYDVKM. The CDR3 loop is CATITGQGTYEQYF. CDR3 sequence (DNA): TGTGCCACAATAACGGGACAGGGGACCTACGAGCAGTACTTC.

This clonotype was observed a handful of times. The chain has TRBV20-1 and TRBJ2-7; TRBD1 aligns across 7 bases. CDR1 is DFQATT, CDR2 SNEGSKA, per germline (reference sequence). The CDR3 sequence is 14 residues long. V shed 0 bases, J shed 5 bases, and the junction held 7 bases outside the gene matches. CDR3 nucleotide sequence: TGCAGTGCTAGAGACCTGGTAGGGGGCAACGAGCAGTACTTC. Translation: CSARDLVGGNEQYF.

The J gene is TRBJ2-7, the V gene TRBV15; 8 nucleotides agree with TRBD1. The germline V gene has CDR1 LNHNV and CDR2 YYDKDF (reference sequence). The J segment lost 7 bases and the V segment lost 0 bases, leaving 8 bases of the junction unmatched. The CDR3 extends over 15 amino acids. As DNA, the CDR3 is TGTGCCACCAGCAGAGATCCCACAGGGGGTGGGGAGCAGTACTTC. Translating gives CATSRDPTGGGEQYF.

The chain joins TRBV5-1 to TRBJ1-4; D gene unclear. V was cut by 0 bases and J by 8 bases, with 8 bases left in between. This CDR3 has 13 amino acids. The germline V gene has CDR1 SGHRS and CDR2 YFSETQ. CDR3 nucleotide sequence: TGCGCCAGCAGCTTGGATCCCAGGGAAAAACTGTTTTTT. Amino acids: CASSLDPREKLFF.

The rearrangement links TRBV27 to TRBJ1-2; TRBD1 is a possible D gene (5 bases). The germline V gene encodes CDR1 MNHEY and CDR2 SMNVEV (reference sequence). V was trimmed by 0 bases and J by 0 bases, leaving 11 bases between them. The CDR3 spans 16 residues. CDR3 nucleotide sequence: TGTGCCAGCAGTTTATCTCCGGGACGGTCTAACTATGGCTACACCTTC. This sequence encodes CASSLSPGRSNYGYTF.

The chain is built from TRBV7-9 and TRBJ1-6; TRBD1 agrees at 8 bases. This CDR3 contains 14 residues. From germline, CDR1 is SEHNR and CDR2 FQNEAQ (reference sequence). V lost 6 bases to trimming and J lost 7 bases; unmatched junction nucleotides: 5. CDR3 protein: CASSPGQVNSPLHF. The CDR3, as DNA: TGTGCCAGCAGTCCGGGACAGGTCAATTCACCCCTCCACTTT.

This clonotype was observed at least ten times. The genes are TRBV24-1 and TRBJ2-5, with 10 bases that match TRBD1. V was pared by 2 bases and J by 2 bases, with 13 bases of the junction left unmatched. Germline V lookup: CDR1 KGHDR, CDR2 SFDVKD. The CDR3 length is 19 residues. For the CDR3, the DNA is TGTGCCACCAGTGATTACGGGACAGGGGCCGGCAGGGTTCAAGAGACCCAGTACTTC. Amino acid sequence: CATSDYGTGAGRVQETQYF.

The chain is built from TRBV20-1 and TRBJ1-1, with 9 bases lining up with TRBD1. Germline V gene sequence: CDR1 DFQATT, CDR2 SNEGSKA (reference sequence). The CDR3 sequence is 16 residues long. The V gene end was trimmed by 0 bases and the J gene end by 4 bases; junction bases not matched to a gene: 9. The CDR3 DNA follows: TGCAGTGCTAGAGATACAGGGGGCCCGAGGGTCACTGAAGCTTTCTTT. It translates to CSARDTGGPRVTEAFF.

The CDR3 sequence: CASSLGRITGELFF. The CDR3 DNA reads as TGTGCCAGCAGCTTGGGCAGAATCACCGGGGAGCTGTTTTTT. V and J are TRBV5-6 and TRBJ2-2; D gene ambiguous. The germline CDR1 and CDR2 sequences are SGHDT and YYEEEE. Trimming left V 0 bases short and J 4 bases short, with 7 bases between. The CDR3 loop spans 14 amino acids.

CDR3 loop: CSADQNTDTQYF. CDR3 nucleotides: TGCAGTGCCGATCAAAACACAGATACGCAGTATTTT. The chain couples TRBV20-1 to TRBJ2-3; no clear D. CDR1 is DFQATT and CDR2 is SNEGSKA in the germline V gene (reference sequence). V was trimmed by 6 bases and J by 2 bases, leaving 9 bases between them. CDR3 length equals 12 residues.